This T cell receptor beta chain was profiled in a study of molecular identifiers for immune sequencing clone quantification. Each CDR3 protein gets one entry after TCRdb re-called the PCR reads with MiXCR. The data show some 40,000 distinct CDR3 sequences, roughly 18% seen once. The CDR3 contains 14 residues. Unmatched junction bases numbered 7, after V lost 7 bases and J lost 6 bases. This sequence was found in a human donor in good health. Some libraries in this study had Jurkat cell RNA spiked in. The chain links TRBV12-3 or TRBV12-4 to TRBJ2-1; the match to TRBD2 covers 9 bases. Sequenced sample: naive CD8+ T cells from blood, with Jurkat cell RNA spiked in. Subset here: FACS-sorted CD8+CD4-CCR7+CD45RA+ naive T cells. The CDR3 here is CASTGSGSPNEQFF. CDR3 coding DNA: TGTGCCAGCACCGGTAGCGGGAGCCCCAATGAGCAGTTCTTC.